A single sample is the source of the 19 T cell receptor beta chains below, sequenced in a study of T cells in Graves' hyperthyroidism and ophthalmopathy. The TCR beta CDR3 regions underwent amplification using RNA transcripts as the source. The HTBI primer set drove a first-round RT-PCR of the TCR CDR3. TCRdb independently ran MiXCR on the multiplex PCR reads; one entry per CDR3 protein. Among about half a million distinct CDR3 sequences listed, under 25% were seen once. The sample was blood. Receptors originate from a man aged 18 to 30 with Graves' hyperthyroidism.

There are many counts of this clonotype. This chain connects TRBV7-3 to TRBJ2-2; D may correspond to TRBD1 or TRBD2 (5 bases each). The CDR3 consists of 15 residues. Germline assignment: CDR1 SGHTA and CDR2 FQGTGA. V lost 5 bases to trimming and J lost 5 bases, with 15 bases between them. CDR3 loop: CASSPGQGRTGELFF. CDR3 DNA: TGTGCCAGCAGCCCGGGGCAGGGTAGGACCGGGGAGCTGTTTTTT.

The chain has TRBV13 and TRBJ1-1; 7 bases align to TRBD1. V lost 6 bases, J lost 8 bases, and 12 bases stayed unmatched. Germline V CDR1 and CDR2: PRHDT, FYEKMQ (reference sequence). The CDR3 length is 14 residues. CDR3 sequence reads: CASRYRDSLSEAFF. CDR3 sequence (DNA): TGTGCCAGCAGGTACCGGGACAGTTTATCAGAAGCTTTCTTT.

The count of this clonotype is one. The chain joins TRBV5-8 to TRBJ1-1; TRBD1 agrees at 8 bases. Germline CDR1 reads SGHTS; CDR2 reads YDEGEE. CDR3 length equals 14 residues. The V segment lost 4 bases and the J segment 11 bases; nucleotides outside the gene matches: 13. Here the CDR3 reads CASSTGTGDLNAFF. In DNA, the CDR3 is TGTGCCAGCAGCACCGGGACAGGTGATCTGAATGCTTTCTTT.

The V and J genes are TRBV12-3 or TRBV12-4 and TRBJ2-2; 9 bases are shared with TRBD1. This CDR3 is 12 amino acids long. J was trimmed by 11 bases and V by 8 bases; bases with no gene match: 6. The CDR3 DNA follows: TGTGCCAGCGGAACAGGGGGCGCAGAGCTGTTTTTT. Encoded protein: CASGTGGAELFF.

In its sample, this clonotype was seen many times. The V gene is TRBV7-9, the J gene TRBJ2-4, with D possibly being TRBD2 (7 bases). This CDR3 has 13 residues. Deletions cut 5 bases from V and 8 bases from J, with 13 bases between. Germline CDR1 SEHNR, CDR2 FQNEAQ (reference sequence). The CDR3 spells CASSAEGGDIQYF. The CDR3 nucleotides read TGTGCCAGCAGCGCGGAGGGGGGGGACATTCAGTACTTC.

This clonotype was seen more than once but under ten times. The chain joins TRBV20-1 to TRBJ2-5; the match to TRBD2 covers 8 bases. Germline CDR1 reads DFQATT; CDR2 reads SNEGSKA (reference sequence). Unmatched junction bases numbered 8, after V lost 1 base and J lost 4 bases. CDR3 size: 15 residues. The CDR3 DNA reads as TGCAGTGCTAGAGCCCCAGGACTAGCTGCAGAGACCCAGTACTTC. Translated: CSARAPGLAAETQYF.

This clonotype appeared many times. V usage is TRBV2 and J usage is TRBJ2-5; D remains unclear. The CDR3 extends over 12 amino acids. Trimming pared 7 bases from V and 1 base from J, leaving 7 bases between. Per germline, CDR1 SNHLY and CDR2 FYNNEI. CDR3 amino acids: CASKRGQETQYF. CDR3 DNA sequence: TGTGCCAGCAAGCGAGGCCAAGAGACCCAGTACTTC.

This rearrangement joins TRBV5-1 to TRBJ2-7, with D maybe TRBD2 (6 bases). The CDR3 is 15 amino acids. The germline gives CDR1 SGHRS, CDR2 YFSETQ. Trimming cost V 4 bases and J 7 bases, with 21 bases left between them. The CDR3 loop reads CASSHGEEGIGEQYF. The CDR3 nucleotides are TGCGCCAGCAGCCACGGGGAGGAAGGGATCGGTGAGCAGTACTTC.

The count of this clonotype is one. The chain carries TRBV20-1 and TRBJ1-5; maybe TRBD1 (5 bases). Germline values: CDR1 DFQATT, CDR2 SNEGSKA (reference sequence). There are 12 residues in the CDR3. V was shortened by 2 bases and J by 8 bases, with 10 bases between the two germline ends. CDR3 sequence reads: CSARQGSEPQHF. CDR3 coding DNA: TGCAGTGCTAGACAGGGTTCGGAGCCCCAGCATTTT.

At least ten counts were recorded for this clonotype. The gene calls are TRBV29-1 and TRBJ1-1, with 8 bases lining up with TRBD1. The CDR3 is 15 amino acids. The J segment lost 2 bases and the V segment lost 6 bases, leaving 11 bases of the junction unmatched. Germline CDR1 is SQVTM and CDR2 is ANQGSEA. For the CDR3, the DNA is TGCAGCGTGGCCTGGACAGGGAGCCCAAACACTGAAGCTTTCTTT. Translation gives CSVAWTGSPNTEAFF.

This clonotype was observed at least ten times. The chain uses TRBV12-3 or TRBV12-4 and TRBJ1-5, with D unclear. This CDR3 region has 12 residues. Trimming pared 6 bases from V and 5 bases from J, leaving 8 bases between. This chain's CDR3 is CASSREYQPQHF. CDR3 DNA: TGTGCCAGCAGCCGGGAGTATCAGCCCCAGCATTTT.

The table lists this clonotype with many counts. In nucleotides, the CDR3 is TGTGCCAGCCGCCACTTCGGGCTTCAGGGCGGGAACACTGAAGCTTTCTTT. This gives the protein CASRHFGLQGGNTEAFF. The chain carries TRBV2 and TRBJ1-1, with a possible D match to TRBD1 (5 bases). The germline V and J ends were trimmed by 8 bases and 1 base, with 23 bases remaining between them. Germline loops: CDR1 SNHLY, CDR2 FYNNEI. This CDR3 is 17 amino acids long.

There are many counts of this clonotype. This chain joins TRBV5-1 and TRBJ2-7; 10 bases agree with TRBD2. The trim removed 5 bases at V and 5 bases at J, leaving 10 bases unmatched. Germline V gene data show CDR1 as SGHRS and CDR2 as YFSETQ. The CDR3 covers 15 residues. CDR3 DNA sequence: TGCGCCAGCAGTACTGAAGCGGGGGGGCTCGACGAGCAGTACTTC. This translates into CASSTEAGGLDEQYF.

This clonotype appeared many times. The CDR3 DNA reads as TGTGCCTGGAAGGCAGGGTGGGAGACCCAGTACTTC. It translates to CAWKAGWETQYF. The rearrangement joins TRBV30 to TRBJ2-5; possibly TRBD1 for D (5 bases). Trimming took off 4 bases at V and 5 bases at J, with 11 bases between the two ends. Germline V gene data show CDR1 as GTSNPN and CDR2 as SVGIG (reference sequence). The CDR3 spans 12 residues.

This clonotype was seen ten or more times. The chain links TRBV12-3 or TRBV12-4 to TRBJ1-1; weak D call: TRBD1 (5 bases). The CDR3 runs 15 residues. Deletions cut 6 bases from V and 4 bases from J, with 18 bases between. The CDR3 sequence: CASSQEVGRGTEAFF. The DNA for the CDR3 is TGTGCCAGCAGCCAAGAGGTGGGGCGCGGCACTGAAGCTTTCTTT.

The chain couples TRBV19 to TRBJ2-2, with a weak D call TRBD1 (5 bases). Germline V gives CDR1 LNHDA, CDR2 SQIVND (reference sequence). This CDR3 is built from 11 residues. V was shortened by 8 bases and J by 5 bases, with 6 bases between the two germline ends. The CDR3 DNA reads TGTGCCAGTCACAGGACCGGGGAGCTGTTTTTT. Translating it yields CASHRTGELFF.

The V call is TRBV12-3 or TRBV12-4, the J call TRBJ1-5; D is perhaps TRBD1 (5 bases). CDR3 length: 16 residues. Trimming removed 3 bases at V and 0 bases at J, with 12 bases between. CDR3 DNA sequence: TGTGCCAGCAGTTTTGGGACCGTAGTTAGCAATCAGCCCCAGCATTTT. It specifies CASSFGTVVSNQPQHF.

There are a few counts of this clonotype. This chain links TRBV5-1 with TRBJ2-5; D possibly corresponds to TRBD1 (6 bases). Per the germline V gene, CDR1 is SGHRS and CDR2 is YFSETQ. The CDR3 runs to 14 residues. V shed 2 bases and J shed 5 bases, with 13 bases lying between them. CDR3 DNA sequence: TGCGCCAGCAGCTTTGGACAGATCGGGGAGACCCAGTACTTC. Translation gives CASSFGQIGETQYF.

The chain is built from TRBV29-1 and TRBJ2-2, with D possibly being TRBD2 (5 bases). This CDR3 is built from 12 residues. V was pared by 7 bases and J by 1 base, with 7 bases between. Germline assignment: CDR1 SQVTM and CDR2 ANQGSEA. Here the CDR3 reads CSGGENTGELFF. The CDR3 DNA is TGCAGCGGGGGAGAGAACACCGGGGAGCTGTTTTTT.